These 30 T cell receptor beta chains share one sample of origin, sequenced in a study of OX40 agonist ivuxolimab in advanced cancers. Clones were sequenced by immunoSEQ multiplex PCR, and TCRdb holds only the in-frame ones, with some missing. The sample holds about 21,000 clones, roughly 83% seen once. This material consisted of CD4+ or CD8+ T cells sorted from blood, taken in a trial of the OX40 agonist ivuxolimab. These TCRs come from an adult with an advanced solid tumor such as melanoma, head and neck, liver or kidney cancer.

The chain combines TRBV4-1 with TRBJ2-7, with 11 bases fitting TRBD2. CDR1 and CDR2 from the germline V gene are MGHRA and YSYEKL. J was trimmed by 3 bases and V by 0 bases; bases with no gene match: 4. The CDR3 totals 16 residues. The CDR3, as DNA: TGCGCCAGCAGCCAAGACGGGACTAGCGGCCTCTACGAGCAGTACTTC. This sequence encodes CASSQDGTSGLYEQYF.

The rearrangement uses TRBV9 and TRBJ1-5, with a possible D match to TRBD1 (6 bases). CDR3 length: 15 residues. V was pared by 5 bases and J by 0 bases, with 12 bases between. Germline V gives CDR1 SGDLS, CDR2 YYNGEE. This chain's CDR3 is CASSSTGNSNQPQHF. The DNA for the CDR3 is TGTGCCAGCAGTAGTACAGGGAATAGCAATCAGCCCCAGCATTTT.

The V call is TRBV5-4, the J call TRBJ2-7, with D perhaps matching TRBD1 (6 bases). This CDR3 comprises 14 residues. Trimming stripped 7 bases from V and 5 bases from J, with 19 bases between. CDR1 SGHNT and CDR2 YYREEE come from the germline V gene (reference sequence). The CDR3 bases are TGTGCCAGCTCCGACACAGGGAGTAGAAACGAGCAGTACTTC. As protein: CASSDTGSRNEQYF.

V and J are TRBV19 and TRBJ1-2; unclear D gene. Germline values: CDR1 LNHDA, CDR2 SQIVND (reference sequence). The V gene lost 5 bases and the J gene lost 0 bases, with 10 bases spanning the gap. This CDR3 is 14 amino acids long. The CDR3 sequence is CASSPQISNYGYTF. CDR3 bases: TGTGCCAGTAGTCCCCAGATCTCTAACTATGGCTACACCTTC.

The chain employs TRBV5-4 and TRBJ2-1; D is ambiguous. The V end lost 0 bases, the J end lost 8 bases, and 12 bases lay between the germline ends. The CDR3 totals 14 residues. From germline, CDR1 is SGHNT and CDR2 YYREEE (reference sequence). In nucleotides, the CDR3 is TGTGCCAGCAGCTTGGGTAGGAGAAACGATGAGCAGTTCTTC. Translation: CASSLGRRNDEQFF.

V is TRBV11-2 and J is TRBJ2-7; TRBD2 matches at 8 bases. The CDR3 runs to 17 residues. Germline-derived CDR1 and CDR2 are SGHAT and FQNNGV. V shed 1 base and J 6 bases; nucleotides not matched to a gene: 14. The CDR3 loop reads CASSLGAGLAGEGEQYF. CDR3 nucleotide sequence: TGTGCCAGCAGCTTAGGTGCCGGACTAGCAGGAGAGGGCGAGCAGTACTTC.

The CDR3 loop reads CASSLSRGIYEQYF. Here the CDR3 DNA reads TGTGCCAGCAGTTTATCGAGGGGGATCTACGAGCAGTACTTC. The J gene is TRBJ2-7, the V gene TRBV28; D possibly corresponds to TRBD1 (6 bases). The CDR3 loop spans 14 amino acids. V was shortened by 1 base and J by 3 bases, with 10 bases between the two germline ends. The germline V gene has CDR1 MDHEN and CDR2 SYDVKM.

This clone is large (0.1 to 1%) in the sample. The chain uses TRBV4-2 and TRBJ1-5; the D is unclear. The CDR3 has 15 residues. V was shortened by 1 base and J by 5 bases, with 12 bases between the two germline ends. CDR1 and CDR2 (germline): LGHNA, YNFKEQ. The CDR3 protein is CASSQAKGIDQPQHF. The CDR3 DNA reads as TGTGCCAGCAGCCAAGCGAAGGGAATCGATCAGCCCCAGCATTTT.

J is TRBJ2-1 and V is TRBV11-2; a possible D gene is TRBD2 (6 bases). The germline V gene has CDR1 SGHAT and CDR2 FQNNGV. V lost 4 bases to trimming and J lost 13 bases, with 14 bases between them. The CDR3 has 12 residues. The CDR3 nucleotides read TGTGCCAGCAGCTCCCGGGACTCCTCCCAGTTCTTC. Its translation is CASSSRDSSQFF.

The chain joins TRBV28 to TRBJ2-1, with D uncertain. Germline lookup yields CDR1 MDHEN and CDR2 SYDVKM. This CDR3 spans 13 amino acids. Trimming stripped 3 bases from V and 7 bases from J, with 10 bases between. The CDR3 here is CASSFFRRNEQFF. The DNA for the CDR3 is TGTGCCAGCAGTTTTTTTAGGCGAAATGAGCAGTTCTTC. The whole variable domain, remainder taken from reference TRBV28 and TRBJ2-1, is DVKVTQSSRYLVKRTGEKVFLECVQDMDHENMFWYRQDPGLGLRLIYFSYDVKMKEKGDIPEGYSVSREKKERFSLILESASTNQTSMYLCASSFFRRNEQFFGPGTRLTVL.

CDR3 nucleotides: TGTGCCAGCAGCTTCGGGAACAATGAGCAGTTCTTC. Residues: CASSFGNNEQFF. The chain links TRBV5-6 to TRBJ2-1; weak D call: TRBD2 (5 bases). CDR3 length: 12 residues. With 2 bases removed from V and 5 bases from J, the gap between germline ends came to 5 bases. The germline V gene has CDR1 SGHDT and CDR2 YYEEEE. Combining the CDR3 with reference TRBV5-6 and TRBJ2-1 gives the whole variable domain DAGVTQSPTHLIKTRGQQVTLRCSPKSGHDTVSWYQQALGQGPQFIFQYYEEEERQRGNFPDRFSGHQFPNYSSELNVNALLLGDSALYLCASSFGNNEQFFGPGTRLTVL.

This clone appeared a few times. The chain joins TRBV5-1 to TRBJ1-1; D is possibly TRBD1 (6 bases). CDR3 size: 14 residues. Germline V gives CDR1 SGHRS, CDR2 YFSETQ. Trimming left V 1 base short and J 3 bases short, with 10 bases between. The CDR3 nucleotides read TGCGCCAGCAGCTTGAGTGGGGGCTACACTGAAGCTTTCTTT. Translated: CASSLSGGYTEAFF.

V usage is TRBV7-9 and J usage is TRBJ1-2; a weak D match, TRBD1 (6 bases). The CDR3 extends over 14 amino acids. V was clipped by 1 base and J by 5 bases, with 11 bases between them. Germline lookup yields CDR1 SEHNR and CDR2 FQNEAQ (reference sequence). The DNA of the CDR3 is TGTGCCAGCAGCTTAGAGGCCAGGGGTTATGGCTACACCTTC. Encoded protein: CASSLEARGYGYTF.

CDR3 coding DNA: TGTGCCAGCAGCTTAGGGGCGGATGAGCAGTTCTTC. It is translated as CASSLGADEQFF. The V gene is TRBV7-3, the J gene TRBJ2-1, with D perhaps matching TRBD1 (5 bases). Per the germline V gene, CDR1 is SGHTA and CDR2 is FQGTGA. The CDR3 consists of 12 residues. Trimming removed 2 bases at V and 8 bases at J, with 7 bases between.

The CDR3 reads CASSPNPSGELFF. CDR3 DNA sequence: TGTGCCAGCAGCCCCAATCCGTCCGGGGAGCTGTTTTTT. The chain has TRBV7-6 and TRBJ2-2; no clear D. The CDR3 spans 13 residues. The V end lost 5 bases, the J end lost 6 bases, and 10 bases lay between the germline ends. Germline V CDR1 and CDR2: SGHVS, FNYEAQ. Supplemented by reference TRBV7-6 and TRBJ2-2, the full variable domain reads GAGVSQSPRYKVTKRGQDVALRCDPISGHVSLYWYRQALGQGPEFLTYFNYEAQQDKSGLPNDRFSAERPEGSISTLTIQRTEQRDSAMYRCASSPNPSGELFFGEGSRLTVL.

The rearrangement uses TRBV28 and TRBJ2-3; tentatively, D is TRBD2 (5 bases). CDR3 length equals 15 residues. Germline values: CDR1 MDHEN, CDR2 SYDVKM. The V end lost 6 bases, the J end lost 5 bases, and 18 bases lay between the germline ends. CDR3: CASSSLAGRRDTQYF. Here the CDR3 DNA reads TGTGCCAGCAGCTCACTGGCGGGCCGGCGAGATACGCAGTATTTT.

V usage is TRBV19 and J usage is TRBJ2-1; 8 bases map to TRBD2. This CDR3 region has 14 residues. Germline loops: CDR1 LNHDA, CDR2 SQIVND (reference sequence). Trimming took 6 bases from V and 8 from J; bases not matched to a gene: 9. CDR3: CASRVSGIGDEQFF. In DNA form, the CDR3 reads TGTGCCAGTAGGGTTAGCGGGATCGGCGATGAGCAGTTCTTC. Complete variable domain (other parts from reference TRBV19 and TRBJ2-1): DGGITQSPKYLFRKEGQNVTLSCEQNLNHDAMYWYRQDPGQGLRLIYYSQIVNDFQKGDIAEGYSVSREKKESFPLTVTSAQKNPTAFYLCASRVSGIGDEQFFGPGTRLTVL.

The chain recombines TRBV7-9 with TRBJ1-4; possible D gene TRBD1, 5 bases. With 5 bases removed from V and 4 bases from J, the gap between germline ends came to 14 bases. The CDR3 spans 15 residues. Per the germline V gene, CDR1 is SEHNR and CDR2 is FQNEAQ (reference sequence). CDR3 region: CASSPPGLSNEKLFF. The CDR3, as DNA: TGTGCCAGCAGCCCCCCGGGACTGAGTAATGAAAAACTGTTTTTT.

This sequence joins TRBV27 and TRBJ2-1; 14 bases match TRBD2. The CDR3 has 17 residues. V was clipped by 7 bases and J by 9 bases; unmatched bases: 14. The germline V gene has CDR1 MNHEY and CDR2 SMNVEV (reference sequence). CDR3 in DNA: TGTGCCAGCAACCCTACCGGGACTAGCGGGAGAATAGGTGAGCAGTTCTTC. This translates into CASNPTGTSGRIGEQFF.

This clone was observed once. The chain combines TRBV27 with TRBJ2-1; D is undetermined. The V gene's germline CDR1 is MNHEY and CDR2 SMNVEV (reference sequence). Trimming cost V 7 bases and J 10 bases, with 14 bases left between them. This CDR3 region has 12 residues. CDR3: CASMGYLYEQFF. For the CDR3, the DNA is TGTGCCAGCATGGGATATCTGTACGAGCAGTTCTTC.

The V gene is TRBV28, the J gene TRBJ2-3; D gene unclear. The CDR3 contains 14 residues. Looked up from germline, CDR1 is MDHEN and CDR2 is SYDVKM. V was shortened by 1 base and J by 2 bases, with 7 bases between the two germline ends. In DNA, the CDR3 is TGTGCCAGCAGTTTATCGCGCCCCACAGATACGCAGTATTTT. It yields the protein CASSLSRPTDTQYF.

The V gene is TRBV15, the J gene TRBJ2-7; TRBD2 aligns across 11 bases. The trim removed 0 bases at V and 4 bases at J, leaving 5 bases unmatched. Germline V gene data show CDR1 as LNHNV and CDR2 as YYDKDF (reference sequence). The CDR3 runs 16 residues. The CDR3 DNA sequence: TGTGCCACCAGCAGAGAACGGGGACTAGCGGTTTACGAGCAGTACTTC. Its translation: CATSRERGLAVYEQYF.

The chain carries TRBV5-1 and TRBJ2-1; D call uncertain. Germline V gene data show CDR1 as SGHRS and CDR2 as YFSETQ. Trimming pared 6 bases from V and 0 bases from J, leaving 13 bases between. This CDR3 has 15 residues. CDR3 DNA: TGCGCCAGCACCCTTGACTTGAGCTCCTACAATGAGCAGTTCTTC. The encoded protein is CASTLDLSSYNEQFF.

V and J are TRBV28 and TRBJ2-3; maybe TRBD1 (6 bases). This CDR3 is 14 amino acids long. V shed 6 bases and J shed 2 bases, with 12 bases lying between them. Germline CDR1 and CDR2: MDHEN and SYDVKM. CDR3 nucleotides: TGTGCCAGCAGACGGGACACCCTCACAGATACGCAGTATTTT. As protein: CASRRDTLTDTQYF.

This chain links TRBV9 with TRBJ2-1, with D unclear. From germline, CDR1 is SGDLS and CDR2 YYNGEE. The CDR3 extends over 12 amino acids. Trimming took 0 bases from V and 9 from J, leaving 7 bases between them. CDR3 nucleotides: TGTGCCAGCAGCGTAGGCGGCACTGAGCAGTTCTTC. This encodes CASSVGGTEQFF.

This clone was counted between two and nine times. V and J are TRBV6-5 and TRBJ2-7, with a weak D call TRBD2 (6 bases). This CDR3 has 15 amino acids. Germline CDR1 reads MNHEY; CDR2 reads SVGAGI. V was clipped by 0 bases and J by 4 bases, with 13 bases between them. The CDR3 is CASSYSDGSGYEQYF. The DNA of the CDR3 is TGTGCCAGCAGTTACTCGGACGGGAGTGGATACGAGCAGTACTTC.

The V gene is TRBV4-1, the J gene TRBJ2-3; D call uncertain. Trimming took 3 bases from V and 2 from J, leaving 3 bases between them. Germline CDR1 and CDR2: MGHRA and YSYEKL. There are 12 residues in the CDR3. The CDR3 DNA reads as TGCGCCAGCAGCCACCTCACAGATACGCAGTATTTT. Translating gives CASSHLTDTQYF.

The chain is built from TRBV6-1 and TRBJ1-1; D is possibly TRBD1 (6 bases). Trimming shortened V by 5 bases and J by 0 bases, and 13 bases separated the two germline ends. CDR1 is MNHNS, CDR2 SASEGT, per germline. The CDR3 covers 15 residues. CDR3 sequence: CASSTGTGLNTEAFF. The CDR3 nucleotides read TGTGCCAGCAGTACCGGCACAGGGTTGAACACTGAAGCTTTCTTT.

The chain uses TRBV9 and TRBJ2-1, with 7 nucleotides matching TRBD1. CDR1 and CDR2 (germline): SGDLS, YYNGEE. This CDR3 spans 16 amino acids. With V trimmed by 0 bases and J by 2 bases, 5 bases remained unmatched. CDR3 in amino acids: CASSVVGDRAYNEQFF. The CDR3 DNA is TGTGCCAGCAGCGTAGTGGGGGACAGAGCCTACAATGAGCAGTTCTTC.

The chain uses TRBV11-2 and TRBJ2-3; D is tentatively TRBD1 or TRBD2 (5 bases each). There are 15 residues in the CDR3. The germline V gene encodes CDR1 SGHAT and CDR2 FQNNGV. The V and J ends lost 7 bases and 2 bases respectively, with 16 bases between them. CDR3 coding DNA: TGTGCCAGCATTGACGGGGCTTTCAACACAGATACGCAGTATTTT. It yields the protein CASIDGAFNTDTQYF.